The following is a T cell receptor (beta chain) sequence with its context. The sample belongs to a study of multiple sclerosis patients with progressive multifocal leukoencephalopathy. CDR1 LGHNA and CDR2 YNFKEQ come from the germline V gene. Trimming took 0 bases from V and 7 from J; bases not matched to a gene: 7. The length of the CDR3 is 18 residues. This sample's time point: before natalizumab initiation. Only in-frame clones appear in the TCRdb table, and some are missing; sequencing was by immunoSEQ multiplex PCR. The data contain fewer than 35,000 clones, approximately 92% of them singletons. The specimen sequenced was PBMCs. The TCR comes from a man aged 30 to 45 with multiple sclerosis. The chain couples TRBV4-2 to TRBJ2-2, with 14 bases matching TRBD2. CDR3 DNA sequence: TGTGCCAGCAGCCAAGATCGGGGACTAGCGGGGGCGAACGGGGAGCTGTTTTTT. Protein product: CASSQDRGLAGANGELFF.